This T cell receptor beta chain was sequenced during a study of CD8 T cells in Susac syndrome. The RNA, about 0.45 to 1 ug, was put through reverse transcription using random hexamers. Via MiXCR, TCRdb re-called the immunoSEQ multiplex PCR reads, giving one row per CDR3 protein. The table records 150,000 to 200,000 distinct CDR3 sequences, around 94% of them present only once. V shed 6 bases and J shed 5 bases, with 14 bases lying between them. Germline CDR1 is MNHEY and CDR2 is SVGAGI. The CDR3 totals 14 residues. Whole-study findings and limits: The study's TCR sequencing and HLA analysis covered a relatively small number of individuals, and the study acknowledged this.

Points on this clonotype: Antigen: not known.

TCR beta sequencing was performed on blood CD8+ and CD4+ T cells. FACS was used to enrich TEMRA cells, whereas the CD8+ and CD4+ T cells were obtained by negative isolation. The specimen sequenced was CD4+ T cells from PBMCs. This chain uses TRBV6-5 with TRBJ1-5; no clear D. The source of this sequence is a human donor with multiple sclerosis. CDR3 nucleotides: TGTGCCAGCAGAGCGGCTGACCTGTATCAGCCCCAGCATTTT. This translates into CASRAADLYQPQHF.